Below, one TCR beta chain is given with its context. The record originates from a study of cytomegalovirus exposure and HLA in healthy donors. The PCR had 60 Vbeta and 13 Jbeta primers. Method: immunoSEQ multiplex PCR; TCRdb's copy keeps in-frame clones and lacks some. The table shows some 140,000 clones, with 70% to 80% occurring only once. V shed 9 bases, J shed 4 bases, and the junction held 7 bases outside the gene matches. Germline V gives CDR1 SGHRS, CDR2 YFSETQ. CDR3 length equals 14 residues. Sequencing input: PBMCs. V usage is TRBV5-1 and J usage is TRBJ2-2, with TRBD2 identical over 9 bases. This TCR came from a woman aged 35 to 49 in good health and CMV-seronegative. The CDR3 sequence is CATRLAVPTGELFF. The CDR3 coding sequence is TGCGCCACCCGACTAGCGGTGCCCACCGGGGAGCTGTTTTTT.